The T cell receptor beta chain under discussion was sequenced for a study of CD8+CD57+ T cells in acquired aplastic anemia. The study, taken as a whole, reports: Around 27 CD8+ CDR3 sequences occurred in both the patients and the controls.

The use of genomic DNA as template underpinned the TCR beta VDJ and CDR3 profiling. TCRdb re-called the reads with MiXCR, one entry per CDR3 protein. The top ten clones hold 2.5% to 4% of a sample with around 170,000 distinct CDR3 sequences, less than 60% of them seen once. Before being chosen for sequencing, patients had shown CD8+CD57+ cell expansion by flow cytometry. Each of the patients presented with severe acquired aplastic anemia. This clonotype appeared many times. Its specificity is not known. Germline loops: CDR1 MNHNS, CDR2 SASEGT. V lost 4 bases and J lost 2, with 11 bases in between. The CDR3 runs 14 residues.

V usage is TRBV6-1 and J usage is TRBJ1-2, with D possibly matching TRBD1 (6 bases). The specimen was sorted CD4+, CD8+, or CD8+CD57+ T cells (not recorded which) from PBMCs. The sequence was obtained from a human donor with aplastic anemia. CDR3 sequence: CASSAGVGNYGYTF. The DNA of the CDR3 is TGTGCCAGCAGTGCAGGGGTAGGGAACTATGGCTACACCTTC.